Below, 30 T cell receptor beta chains from the same sample are listed, as sequenced in a study of shared clonotypes between healthy human individuals. Here immunoSEQ multiplex PCR was the method, and the copy in TCRdb shows in-frame clones only, minus some. The data hold under 2.5 million clones, with about 90% observed a single time. Sequenced sample: naive CD4+ T cells from PBMCs. Subset: CD45RA+ positively selected. These receptors all come from a man aged 18 to 29 in good health. Some clones in this sample may be carry-over from other donors' samples.

The chain combines TRBV6-5 with TRBJ2-2; the D gene is possibly TRBD1 (6 bases). Per the germline V gene, CDR1 is MNHEY and CDR2 is SVGAGI. The CDR3 totals 14 residues. Trimming removed 5 bases from V and 1 base from J, with 8 bases in between. CDR3 nucleotide sequence: TGTGCCAGCAGTCTAGGGGGGAACACCGGGGAGCTGTTTTTT. Translation: CASSLGGNTGELFF.

The chain carries TRBV5-1 and TRBJ2-1; TRBD2 might be the D (6 bases). CDR1 and CDR2 (germline): SGHRS, YFSETQ. The CDR3 extends over 11 amino acids. V was trimmed by 4 bases and J by 16 bases, leaving 15 bases between them. CDR3 loop: CASSPDYGLFF. In DNA form, the CDR3 reads TGCGCCAGCAGCCCGGACTATGGGCTTTTCTTC.

CDR3 DNA sequence: TGTGCCAGCAGTCCGTCGGGACGTGCAACTAATGAAAAACTGTTTTTT. It codes for CASSPSGRATNEKLFF. J is TRBJ1-4 and V is TRBV27; a weak D match, TRBD1 (5 bases). Per the germline V gene, CDR1 is MNHEY and CDR2 is SMNVEV (reference sequence). This CDR3 spans 16 amino acids. Trimming pared 5 bases from V and 0 bases from J, leaving 13 bases between.

The chain links TRBV10-3 to TRBJ1-3; D is perhaps TRBD1 (5 bases). Between the trimmed V and J ends, which lost 3 bases and 0 bases, there was a span of 12 bases. The V gene's germline CDR1 is ENHRY and CDR2 SYGVKD. CDR3 length: 16 residues. CDR3 loop: CAISERLTASGNTIYF. CDR3 coding DNA: TGTGCCATCAGTGAAAGACTGACAGCCTCTGGAAACACCATATATTTT.

The gene calls are TRBV4-1 and TRBJ2-2; a weak D match, TRBD2 (6 bases). This CDR3 has 14 residues. Germline values: CDR1 MGHRA, CDR2 YSYEKL. Trimming removed 4 bases at V and 2 bases at J, with 8 bases between. DNA of the CDR3: TGCGCCAGCAGCCTTGGACTAAACACCGGGGAGCTGTTTTTT. Translation: CASSLGLNTGELFF.

The chain carries TRBV7-9 and TRBJ1-4; 9 bases map to TRBD1. In germline, CDR1 is SEHNR, CDR2 FQNEAQ (reference sequence). This CDR3 is built from 15 residues. The V gene end was trimmed by 5 bases and the J gene end by 4 bases; junction bases not matched to a gene: 5. The CDR3 region is CASSPRTGDNEKLFF. CDR3 in DNA: TGTGCCAGCAGCCCAAGGACAGGGGATAATGAAAAACTGTTTTTT.

This clone was seen just once. The J gene is TRBJ1-2, the V gene TRBV6-6; D is unclear. CDR1 and CDR2 from the germline V gene are MNHNY and SVGAGI (reference sequence). V was shortened by 6 bases and J by 0 bases, with 14 bases between the two germline ends. The CDR3 runs to 15 residues. In DNA, the CDR3 is TGTGCCAGCAGCCTCATTCCTTCCGCTAACTATGGCTACACCTTC. This gives the protein CASSLIPSANYGYTF.

The chain employs TRBV6-5 and TRBJ2-1; D possibly matches TRBD1 or TRBD2 (5 bases each). The CDR3 length is 12 residues. The V end lost 5 bases, the J end lost 5 bases, and 7 bases lay between the germline ends. Germline CDR1 and CDR2: MNHEY and SVGAGI. CDR3 amino acids: CASSRDHNEQFF. The CDR3 DNA follows: TGTGCCAGCAGTCGGGACCACAATGAGCAGTTCTTC.

The CDR3 reads CASDSFIGGELFF. The CDR3 DNA reads as TGCGCCAGCGACTCTTTTATAGGCGGGGAGCTGTTTTTT. This rearrangement joins TRBV5-1 to TRBJ2-2; D unresolved. Trimming took off 7 bases at V and 7 bases at J, with 14 bases between the two ends. This CDR3 has 13 amino acids. Germline CDR1 reads SGHRS; CDR2 reads YFSETQ. The entire variable domain, with the rest obtained from reference TRBV5-1 and TRBJ2-2, is as follows: KAGVTQTPRYLIKTRGQQVTLSCSPISGHRSVSWYQQTPGQGLQFLFEYFSETQRNKGNFPGRFSGRQFSNSRSEMNVSTLELGDSALYLCASDSFIGGELFFGEGSRLTVL.

V gene TRBV5-5 combines with J gene TRBJ2-7; the match to TRBD2 covers 8 bases. The CDR3 runs to 16 residues. Germline-derived CDR1 and CDR2 are SGHKS and YYEKEE (reference sequence). Trimming cost V 0 bases and J 3 bases; bases outside gene matches: 8. CDR3 DNA: TGTGCCAGCAGCTTGGCCCTCGCGGGAGGAGGCTACGAGCAGTACTTC. This encodes CASSLALAGGGYEQYF.

The CDR3 sequence: CASRKRENTEAFF. For the CDR3, the DNA is TGTGCCAGCAGAAAACGGGAGAACACTGAAGCTTTCTTT. The V and J genes are TRBV6-1 and TRBJ1-1, with no clear D. CDR1 is MNHNS, CDR2 SASEGT, per germline. The CDR3 is 13 residues long. V was clipped by 6 bases and J by 1 base, with 9 bases between them.

This chain uses TRBV28 with TRBJ1-1; D not resolved. Trimming pared 8 bases from V and 1 base from J, leaving 14 bases between. The CDR3 covers 14 residues. Germline CDR1 reads MDHEN; CDR2 reads SYDVKM. The CDR3 DNA sequence: TGTGCCAGCCTAAGGACCCGAACGAACACTGAAGCTTTCTTT. As protein: CASLRTRTNTEAFF.

The chain couples TRBV28 to TRBJ2-5; 10 nucleotides align to TRBD1. Germline CDR1 reads MDHEN; CDR2 reads SYDVKM. Unmatched junction bases numbered 7, after V lost 11 bases and J lost 4 bases. The CDR3 length is 13 residues. Here the CDR3 reads CAGGQGSVETQYF. For the CDR3, the DNA is TGTGCCGGGGGACAGGGGTCGGTAGAGACCCAGTACTTC.

The chain joins TRBV20-1 to TRBJ1-2; D is unresolved. Germline-derived CDR1 and CDR2 are DFQATT and SNEGSKA (reference sequence). There are 11 residues in the CDR3. V was trimmed by 3 bases and J by 8 bases, leaving 10 bases between them. The CDR3 loop is CSASAAGGYTF. CDR3 nucleotide sequence: TGCAGTGCTAGTGCCGCGGGGGGCTACACCTTC.

The chain has TRBV9 and TRBJ1-3; 9 nucleotides match TRBD1. The CDR3 totals 19 residues. Per the germline V gene, CDR1 is SGDLS and CDR2 is YYNGEE. V shed 0 bases and J 4 bases; nucleotides not matched to a gene: 14. DNA for the CDR3: TGTGCCAGCAGCGTAGTTCCCGGCACAGGGGGCCTGTCGGGAAACACCATATATTTT. Its translation is CASSVVPGTGGLSGNTIYF. The full variable domain, in which reference TRBV9 and TRBJ1-3 provide the parts outside the CDR3, is DSGVTQTPKHLITATGQRVTLRCSPRSGDLSVYWYQQSLDQGLQFLIQYYNGEERAKGNILERFSAQQFPDLHSELNLSSLELGDSALYFCASSVVPGTGGLSGNTIYFGEGSWLTVV.

This sequence joins TRBV7-9 and TRBJ1-1; the match to TRBD1 covers 8 bases. The CDR3 runs to 15 residues. The V gene end was trimmed by 4 bases and the J gene end by 1 base; junction bases not matched to a gene: 5. The germline V gene encodes CDR1 SEHNR and CDR2 FQNEAQ (reference sequence). CDR3 in DNA: TGTGCCAGCAGCTGGACAGGGAGAGGGAACACTGAAGCTTTCTTT. The encoded protein is CASSWTGRGNTEAFF. The variable domain in full, with the rest retrieved from reference TRBV7-9 and TRBJ1-1, is DTGVSQNPRHKITKRGQNVTFRCDPISEHNRLYWYRQTLGQGPEFLTYFQNEAQLEKSRLLSDRFSAERPKGSFSTLEIQRTEQGDSAMYLCASSWTGRGNTEAFFGQGTRLTVV.

The table lists this clone with a count of one. The J gene is TRBJ2-7, the V gene TRBV18, with TRBD2 identical over 9 bases. Germline V lookup: CDR1 KGHSH, CDR2 LQKENI. Germline trimming cut 5 bases from V and 2 bases from J; bases unmatched to any gene: 7. The CDR3 has 15 residues. In DNA form, the CDR3 reads TGTGCCAGCTCAACGGCTAGCGGGGTTACCTACGAGCAGTACTTC. Translation: CASSTASGVTYEQYF.

The rearrangement uses TRBV28 and TRBJ2-7, with 11 bases lining up with TRBD2. V dropped 4 bases and J dropped 6; count of bases not matched to a gene: 8. The germline V gene has CDR1 MDHEN and CDR2 SYDVKM. The CDR3 spans 15 residues. The CDR3 nucleotides read TGTGCCAGCAGTTCCCAGAGTAGCGGGAGGGTCGAGCAGTACTTC. This translates into CASSSQSSGRVEQYF. Based on the CDR3 plus reference TRBV28 and TRBJ2-7, the full variable domain is DVKVTQSSRYLVKRTGEKVFLECVQDMDHENMFWYRQDPGLGLRLIYFSYDVKMKEKGDIPEGYSVSREKKERFSLILESASTNQTSMYLCASSSQSSGRVEQYFGPGTRLTVT.

The V call is TRBV15, the J call TRBJ1-3; D unclear. The germline V gene has CDR1 LNHNV and CDR2 YYDKDF (reference sequence). The germline V and J ends were trimmed by 1 base and 3 bases, with 10 bases remaining between them. The CDR3 length is 15 residues. Written as DNA, the CDR3 is TGTGCCACCAGCAGAGGGCAGTCCTATGGAAACACCATATATTTT. Its translation: CATSRGQSYGNTIYF.

This clone was counted between two and nine times. This rearrangement joins TRBV28 to TRBJ1-1; no reliable D call. Between the trimmed V and J ends, which lost 7 bases and 6 bases, there was a span of 12 bases. Germline V gene data show CDR1 as MDHEN and CDR2 as SYDVKM. This CDR3 is built from 12 residues. The CDR3 bases are TGTGCCAGCAATCCGGCGACGTCTGAAGCTTTCTTT. It encodes CASNPATSEAFF.

V and J are TRBV2 and TRBJ2-3; the D gene is possibly TRBD2 (6 bases). This CDR3 spans 15 amino acids. CDR1 and CDR2 from the germline V gene are SNHLY and FYNNEI. Trimming shortened V by 7 bases and J by 6 bases, and 20 bases separated the two germline ends. CDR3 protein: CASTPRLGHMDTQYF. The CDR3 DNA sequence: TGTGCCAGCACCCCGCGACTAGGCCATATGGATACGCAGTATTTT.

The rearrangement uses TRBV5-1 and TRBJ1-2, with TRBD1 identical over 7 bases. CDR1 is SGHRS and CDR2 is YFSETQ in the germline V gene. This CDR3 contains 14 residues. V was clipped by 4 bases and J by 4 bases; unmatched bases: 7. The CDR3 sequence is CASSPGGQAYGYTF. The CDR3 nucleotides read TGCGCCAGCAGCCCCGGCGGACAGGCCTATGGCTACACCTTC.

The CDR3 reads CASSLAREAGGPKGSSYNEQFF. Here the CDR3 DNA reads TGCGCCAGCAGCTTGGCACGGGAAGCGGGAGGGCCGAAAGGGAGCTCCTACAATGAGCAGTTCTTC. V gene TRBV5-1 combines with J gene TRBJ2-1; the match to TRBD2 covers 10 bases. The junction had 18 bases not matched to a gene; V was cut back by 0 bases and J by 0 bases. The CDR3 sequence is 22 residues long. Germline assignment: CDR1 SGHRS and CDR2 YFSETQ.

This sequence joins TRBV6-4 and TRBJ2-3, with a possible D match to TRBD1 (5 bases). The CDR3 sequence is 14 residues long. Deletions cut 3 bases from V and 6 bases from J, with 13 bases between. CDR1 MRHNA and CDR2 SNTAGT come from the germline V gene. The CDR3, as DNA: TGTGCCAGCAGTGATTGGCAGGGCGCGGATACGCAGTATTTT. Translated: CASSDWQGADTQYF.

Details on this clone: This sample includes further DNA sequences coding for the same CDR3. The chain employs TRBV28 and TRBJ1-5; D not certain. CDR3 size: 12 residues. Germline V gene lookup returns CDR1 MDHEN and CDR2 SYDVKM. V was cut by 6 bases and J by 3 bases, with 6 bases left in between. The CDR3 loop is CASSRPNQPQHF. For the CDR3, the DNA is TGTGCCAGCAGCAGACCCAATCAGCCCCAGCATTTT.

The chain links TRBV11-2 to TRBJ1-1, with D unclear. The CDR3 covers 14 residues. Germline V gene data show CDR1 as SGHAT and CDR2 as FQNNGV. V was cut by 1 base and J by 3 bases, with 9 bases left in between. For the CDR3, the DNA is TGTGCCAGCAGCTTAGGGTCTTGGGACACTGAAGCTTTCTTT. Protein sequence: CASSLGSWDTEAFF.

Written as DNA, the CDR3 is TGTGCCAGCAGCTTCCCCGGGAATAGAGAGACCCAGTACTTC. It yields the protein CASSFPGNRETQYF. J is TRBJ2-5 and V is TRBV5-8; a possible D gene is TRBD2 (5 bases). This CDR3 is built from 14 residues. Trimming left V 2 bases short and J 4 bases short, with 12 bases between. Germline CDR1 SGHTS, CDR2 YDEGEE. The whole variable domain, remainder taken from reference TRBV5-8 and TRBJ2-5, is EAGVTQSPTHLIKTRGQQATLRCSPISGHTSVYWYQQALGLGLQFLLWYDEGEERNRGNFPPRFSGRQFPNYSSELNVNALELEDSALYLCASSFPGNRETQYFGPGTRLLVL.

The genes are TRBV7-2 and TRBJ2-1; weak D call: TRBD2 (6 bases). The CDR3 runs to 15 residues. V was shortened by 5 bases and J by 1 base, with 12 bases between the two germline ends. CDR1 and CDR2 from the germline V gene are SGHTA and FQGNSA. CDR3 sequence: CASSIRRDSYNEQFF. The CDR3 DNA is TGTGCCAGCAGCATTAGGCGGGATTCCTACAATGAGCAGTTCTTC.

The genes are TRBV6-1 and TRBJ2-7, with unresolved D. The V end lost 8 bases, the J end lost 7 bases, and 24 bases lay between the germline ends. Germline values: CDR1 MNHNS, CDR2 SASEGT. The CDR3 has 15 residues. As DNA, the CDR3 is TGTGCCAGCGGACCGCTAGGGAACCCTCGTGAGGAGCAGTACTTC. Its protein is CASGPLGNPREEQYF.

The rearrangement joins TRBV10-3 to TRBJ2-1, with a weak D call TRBD1 (8 bases). The CDR3 totals 18 residues. CDR1 and CDR2 (germline): ENHRY, SYGVKD. Trimming pared 4 bases from V and 8 bases from J, leaving 27 bases between. The CDR3 bases are TGTGCCATCAGTGCTTCACAGGGGGTAAGCGGGAACAGTGATGAGCAGTTCTTC. As protein: CAISASQGVSGNSDEQFF.